Below, one T cell receptor beta chain is given with its context. Its specificity is unknown. These data are taken from a study of shared clonotypes between healthy human individuals. The study's findings and limits: Non-shared clonotypes had lower generation probabilities than clonotypes shared by all four sorted-subset donors. With a handful of donors compared, approximately 5.5% of naive CD4 clonotypes were shared.

The table came from immunoSEQ multiplex PCR; TCRdb's copy has only in-frame clones and leaves some out. The table includes around 2,000,000 clones, about 95% detected once. Terminally differentiated effector memory CD45RA+ cells were excluded from the naive CD8 cells, which were CD45RO-negative and positively selected for CCR7. The V end lost 4 bases, the J end lost 0 bases, and 14 bases lay between the germline ends. This CDR3 is 15 amino acids long. Germline CDR1 SGDLS, CDR2 YYNGEE. V gene TRBV9 combines with J gene TRBJ2-7; maybe TRBD1 (5 bases). The receptor's source is a man between 18 and 29 years old in good health. Source material: naive CD8+ T cells sorted from blood. The CDR3 sequence: CASSTTADNSYEQYF. The CDR3 DNA follows: TGTGCCAGCAGCACTACTGCGGACAACTCCTACGAGCAGTACTTC.